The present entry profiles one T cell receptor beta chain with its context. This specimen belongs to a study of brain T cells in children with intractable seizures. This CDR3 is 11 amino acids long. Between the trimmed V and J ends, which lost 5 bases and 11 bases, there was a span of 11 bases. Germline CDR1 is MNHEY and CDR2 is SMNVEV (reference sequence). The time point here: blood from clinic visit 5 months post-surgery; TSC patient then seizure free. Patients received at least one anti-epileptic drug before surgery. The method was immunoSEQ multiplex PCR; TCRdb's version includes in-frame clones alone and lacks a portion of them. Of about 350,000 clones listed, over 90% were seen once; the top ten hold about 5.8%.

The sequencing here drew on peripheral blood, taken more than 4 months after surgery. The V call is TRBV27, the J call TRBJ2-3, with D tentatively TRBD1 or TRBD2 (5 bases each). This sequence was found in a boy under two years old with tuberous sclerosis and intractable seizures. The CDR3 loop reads CASSTGTVQYF. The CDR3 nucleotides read TGTGCCAGCAGTACGGGGACGGTGCAGTATTTT.